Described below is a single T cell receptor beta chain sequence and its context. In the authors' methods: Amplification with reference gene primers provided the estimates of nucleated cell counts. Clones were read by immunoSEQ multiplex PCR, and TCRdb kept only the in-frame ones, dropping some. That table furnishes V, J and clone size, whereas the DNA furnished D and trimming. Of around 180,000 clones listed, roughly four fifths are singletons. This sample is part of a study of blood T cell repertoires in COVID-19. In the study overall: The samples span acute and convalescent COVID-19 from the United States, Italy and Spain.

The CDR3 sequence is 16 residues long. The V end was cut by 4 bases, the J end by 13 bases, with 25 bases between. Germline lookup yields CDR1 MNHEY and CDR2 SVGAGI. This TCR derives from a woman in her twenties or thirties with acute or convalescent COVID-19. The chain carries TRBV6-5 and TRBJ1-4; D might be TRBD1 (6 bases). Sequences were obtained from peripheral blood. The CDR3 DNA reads TGTGCCAGCAGTTTCGGCAAACCGGGGACCAGAGGGGGACTGTTTTTT. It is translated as CASSFGKPGTRGGLFF.